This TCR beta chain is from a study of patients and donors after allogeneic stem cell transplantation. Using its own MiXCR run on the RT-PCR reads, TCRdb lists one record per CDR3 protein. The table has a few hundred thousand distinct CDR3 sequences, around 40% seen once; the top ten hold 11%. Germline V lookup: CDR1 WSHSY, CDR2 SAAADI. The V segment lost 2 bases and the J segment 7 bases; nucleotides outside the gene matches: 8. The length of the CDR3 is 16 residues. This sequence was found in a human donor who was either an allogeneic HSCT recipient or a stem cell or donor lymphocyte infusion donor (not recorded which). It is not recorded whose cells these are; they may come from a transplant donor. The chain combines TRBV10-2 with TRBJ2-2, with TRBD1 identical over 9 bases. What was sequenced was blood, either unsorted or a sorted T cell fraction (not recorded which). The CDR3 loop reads CASSERTGARNGELFF. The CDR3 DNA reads TGCGCCAGCAGTGAGAGGACAGGGGCAAGGAACGGGGAGCTGTTTTTT.